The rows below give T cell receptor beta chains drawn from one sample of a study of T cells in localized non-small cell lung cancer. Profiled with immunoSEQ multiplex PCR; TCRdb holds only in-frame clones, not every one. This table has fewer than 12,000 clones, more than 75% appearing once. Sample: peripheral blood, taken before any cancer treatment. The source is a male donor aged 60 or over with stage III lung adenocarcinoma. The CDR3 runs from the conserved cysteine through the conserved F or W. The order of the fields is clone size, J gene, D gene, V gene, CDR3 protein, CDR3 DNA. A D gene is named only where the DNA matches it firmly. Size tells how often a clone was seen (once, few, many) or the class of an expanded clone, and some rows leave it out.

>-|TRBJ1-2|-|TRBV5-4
CASSLQGFYYGYTF
TGTGCCAGCAGCTTGCAGGGGTTTTACTATGGCTACACCTTC
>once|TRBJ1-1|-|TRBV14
CASSQETHSGAEAFF
TGTGCCAGCAGCCAAGAGACCCATTCAGGGGCTGAAGCTTTCTTT
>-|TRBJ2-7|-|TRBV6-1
CASRADSSYEQYF
TGTGCCAGCAGGGCTGACAGTTCCTACGAGCAGTACTTC
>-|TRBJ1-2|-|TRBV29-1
CSVAGSNYGYTF
TGCAGCGTTGCCGGTTCTAACTATGGCTACACCTTC
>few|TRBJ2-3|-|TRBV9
CASSVAIARGTDTQYF
TGTGCCAGCAGCGTAGCCATAGCGAGAGGCACAGATACGCAGTATTTT
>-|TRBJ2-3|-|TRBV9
CASSTWGRSADTQYF
TGTGCCAGCAGCACATGGGGCAGGAGCGCAGATACGCAGTATTTT
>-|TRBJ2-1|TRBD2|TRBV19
CASSTGLAGGPEQFF
TGTGCCAGTAGTACCGGACTAGCGGGAGGCCCTGAGCAGTTCTTC
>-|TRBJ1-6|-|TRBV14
CASSLRLNSPLHF
TGTGCCAGCAGCCTAAGACTTAATTCACCCCTCCACTTT
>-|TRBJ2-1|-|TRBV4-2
CASSQVKRSTSYNEQFF
TGTGCCAGCAGCCAAGTGAAGCGGTCCACCTCCTACAATGAGCAGTTCTTC
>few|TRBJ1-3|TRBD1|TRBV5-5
CASSFPGQENTIYF
TGTGCCAGCAGCTTCCCGGGACAGGAGAACACCATATATTTT
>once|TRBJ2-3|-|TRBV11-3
CASSLGASTDTQYF
TGTGCCAGCAGCTTAGGGGCCAGCACAGATACGCAGTATTTT
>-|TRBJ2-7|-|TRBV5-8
CASSSGTETYEQYF
TGTGCCAGCAGTTCCGGGACGGAGACCTACGAGCAGTACTTC
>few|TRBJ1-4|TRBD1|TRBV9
CASSVAPQGARKLFF
TGTGCCAGCAGCGTAGCTCCTCAGGGGGCGCGGAAACTGTTTTTT
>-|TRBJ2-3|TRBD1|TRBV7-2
CASSGQGRTDTQYF
TGTGCCAGCAGCGGACAGGGGAGAACAGATACGCAGTATTTT
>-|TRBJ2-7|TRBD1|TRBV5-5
CASSNPGQGDEQYF
TGTGCCAGCAGCAATCCGGGACAGGGCGACGAGCAGTACTTC
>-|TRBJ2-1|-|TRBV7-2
CASSLFNEQFF
TGTGCCAGCAGCTTATTCAATGAGCAGTTCTTC
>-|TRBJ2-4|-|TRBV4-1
CASSQEGIQNIQYF
TGCGCCAGCAGCCAAGAAGGCATACAAAACATTCAGTACTTC
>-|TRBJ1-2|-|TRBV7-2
CASSLAVAGYYGYTF
TGTGCCAGCAGCTTAGCCGTGGCAGGGTACTATGGCTACACCTTC
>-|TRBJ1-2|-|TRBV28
CASSSRRGSWVGYTF
TGTGCCAGCAGTTCCCGTCGAGGGAGTTGGGTAGGCTACACCTTC
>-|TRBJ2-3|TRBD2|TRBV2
CASSETPLAGGSPGTDTQYF
TGTGCCAGCAGTGAAACCCCTCTAGCGGGGGGGTCCCCAGGCACAGATACGCAGTATTTT
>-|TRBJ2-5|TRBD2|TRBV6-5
CASSYWTSGGQETQYF
TGTGCCAGCAGTTACTGGACTAGCGGGGGGCAAGAGACCCAGTACTTC
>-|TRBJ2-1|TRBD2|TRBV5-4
CASSKSGTSGTDEQFF
TGTGCCAGCAGCAAGAGCGGGACTAGCGGGACTGATGAGCAGTTCTTC
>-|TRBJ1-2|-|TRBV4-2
CASSQESQLNYGYTF
TGTGCCAGCAGCCAAGAATCACAGTTAAACTATGGCTACACCTTC
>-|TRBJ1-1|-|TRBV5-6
CASSRQAAWNTEAFF
TGTGCCAGCAGCCGACAGGCGGCGTGGAACACTGAAGCTTTCTTT
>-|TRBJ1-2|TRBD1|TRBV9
CASSVYGTGEEGYTF
TGTGCCAGCAGCGTATACGGGACAGGGGAGGAAGGCTACACCTTC
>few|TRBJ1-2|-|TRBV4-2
CASSQEYGGNYGYTF
TGTGCCAGCAGCCAAGAATACGGGGGAAACTATGGCTACACCTTC
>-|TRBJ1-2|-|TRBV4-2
CASSHPREGLGGYTF
TGTGCCAGCAGCCACCCCAGGGAGGGGCTGGGAGGCTACACCTTC
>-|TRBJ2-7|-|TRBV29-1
CSPTKRGHGLATFYEQYF
TGCAGCCCTACGAAGAGGGGACACGGATTGGCTACGTTCTACGAGCAGTACTTC
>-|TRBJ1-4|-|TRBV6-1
CASRAGEMGEKLFF
TGTGCCAGCAGGGCGGGGGAGATGGGCGAAAAACTGTTTTTT
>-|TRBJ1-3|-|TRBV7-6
CASSRENTIYF
TGTGCCAGCAGCCGTGAAAACACCATATATTTT
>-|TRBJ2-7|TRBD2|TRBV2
CASSRVGLAGTYEQYF
TGTGCCAGCAGTCGTGTTGGACTAGCGGGAACCTACGAGCAGTACTTC
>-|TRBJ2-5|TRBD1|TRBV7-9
CASSSYALTGQGETQYF
TGTGCCAGCAGCTCTTACGCTCTGACAGGGCAGGGCGAGACCCAGTACTTC
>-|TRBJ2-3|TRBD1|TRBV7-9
CASSLGGWTGPRRSDTQYF
TGTGCCAGCAGCTTAGGGGGCTGGACAGGGCCTAGAAGGTCAGATACGCAGTATTTT
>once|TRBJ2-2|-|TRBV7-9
CASSLGSGNTGELFF
TGTGCCAGCAGCTTAGGGAGCGGGAACACCGGGGAGCTGTTTTTT
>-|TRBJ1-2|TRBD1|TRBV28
CASNPPDRAERGYTF
TGTGCCAGCAATCCCCCGGACAGGGCCGAAAGAGGCTACACCTTC
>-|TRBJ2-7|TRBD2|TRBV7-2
CASSSWTSVKLEQYF
TGTGCCAGCAGCTCGTGGACTAGCGTAAAACTCGAGCAGTACTTC
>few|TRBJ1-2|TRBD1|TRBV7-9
CASSSDRVKGYTF
TGTGCCAGCAGCTCGGACAGGGTGAAAGGCTACACCTTC
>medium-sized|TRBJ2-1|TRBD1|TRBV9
CASSVSGTGPYNEQFF
TGTGCCAGCAGCGTCTCCGGGACAGGGCCCTACAATGAGCAGTTCTTC
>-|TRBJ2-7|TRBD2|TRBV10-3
CAITSGGAYEQYF
TGTGCCATCACCAGCGGGGGGGCTTACGAGCAGTACTTC
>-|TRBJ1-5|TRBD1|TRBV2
CASSELGGQGASNQPQHF
TGTGCCAGCAGTGAATTAGGGGGGCAGGGGGCAAGCAATCAGCCCCAGCATTTT